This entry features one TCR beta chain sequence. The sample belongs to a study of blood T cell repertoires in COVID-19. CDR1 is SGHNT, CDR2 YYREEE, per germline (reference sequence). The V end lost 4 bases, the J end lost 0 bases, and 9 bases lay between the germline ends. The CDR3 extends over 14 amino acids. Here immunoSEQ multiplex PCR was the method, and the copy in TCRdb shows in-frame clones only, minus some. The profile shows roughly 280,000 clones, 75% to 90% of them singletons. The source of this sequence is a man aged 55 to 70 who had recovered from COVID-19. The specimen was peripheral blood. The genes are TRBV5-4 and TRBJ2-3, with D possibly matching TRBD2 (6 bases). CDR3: CASSVSGSTDTQYF. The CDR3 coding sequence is TGTGCCAGCAGCGTTAGCGGTAGCACAGATACGCAGTATTTT. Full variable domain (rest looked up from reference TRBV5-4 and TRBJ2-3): ETGVTQSPTHLIKTRGQQVTLRCSSQSGHNTVSWYQQALGQGPQFIFQYYREEENGRGNFPPRFSGLQFPNYSSELNVNALELDDSALYLCASSVSGSTDTQYFGPGTRLTVL.